This T cell receptor beta chain comes out of a study of vaccination and CD4 T cells after COVID-19 (dated 2022 in TCRdb). Regarding the complete study: Every convalescent patient had a positive nasal swab PCR test for SARS-CoV-2, with mild disease in about nine patients and severe disease in one. In the convalescent cohort there were six males and four females, among whom were two Hispanic individuals, seven Caucasians, two Asians and one multiracial person. In 10 COVID-19 convalescent patients and a handful of infection-naive healthy vaccine recipients, the spike-specific CD4+ TCR repertoire before mRNA vaccination was compared with the repertoire after mRNA vaccination. Post-COVID blood samples were collected from convalescent patients a median of roughly 100 days after diagnosis, with a range of about 35 to 170 days. Post-vaccine blood samples were collected a median of approximately eleven weeks after the second vaccine dose, ranging from roughly 13 to 250 days. Participants received two doses of either the Pfizer-BioNTech BNT162b2 vaccine (n=8) or the Moderna mRNA-1273 vaccine (n=2). Control cultures received a CEFX viral epitope pool as the positive control, an HIV-1 Nef peptide pool as the negative control, or no peptide. For stimulating the cultures, overlapping spike peptide pools were used, derived from SARS-CoV-2 as well as from the common cold coronaviruses HCoV-NL63, HCoV-OC43 and HCoV-229E.

The receptor library was made with PCR. TCR sequencing of DNA from cultured CD4+ T cells used the Oncomine TCR Beta short-read assay at the Johns Hopkins FTIC core. The QIAamp micro DNA kit was used to extract genomic DNA from the cultured CD4+ T cells. Oncomine TCR Beta libraries made from cultured CD4+ T cells were pooled using unique dual indexes and sequenced on an Illumina iSeq 100. On the study's bioinformatics: Non-productive sequences were filtered out, and CDR3s that did not start with C, did not end with F or W, or were shorter than 7 amino acids were discarded. Antigen-specific clonotypes were identified using the MANAFEST web application through comparison of peptide-stimulated wells with reference and other culture wells. Positive clones required FDR below 0.05, an odds ratio above 5, and productive frequency above 0.1% in at least two of three replicate wells. Clonotypes that were significantly expanded in both SARS-CoV-2 spike wells and at least one common cold coronavirus spike condition were defined as cross-reactive. Similarity between CDR3 sequences was evaluated in R version 3.6.1 using Levenshtein distances (stringdist) and unrooted phylogenetic trees (ape). TCRdb handled the public reads itself, with Q25 trimming in fastp and clone calling in MiXCR, and kept productive beta chains. Rows with one shared CDR3 protein collapse into an entry with the most common genes and DNA. These V and J calls are TCRdb output, not the study's own analysis. The sample table holds over 10,000 distinct CDR3 sequences, of which about 50% were seen once. In total, the top ten clones hold roughly 12% of the sample.

Sample treatment or condition, as interpreted from the label and publication: roughly 10-day PBMC culture with coronavirus spike peptide pools or control peptides (ViraFEST assay). The study used the ViraFEST assay, which expanded antigen-specific T cells with peptide pools and then identified expanded clonotypes by TCR sequencing. The convalescent patients' positive SARS-CoV-2 PCR tests fell between March and December 2020, which was before the Alpha, Beta and Delta variants emerged in the United States. PBMCs were cultured at fewer than 2.5 million per well in IMDM supplemented with about 5% human AB serum and about 10 IU/ml IL-2, with about 9 ug/ml peptide pools added. On days 3 and 7, half of the culture medium was replaced with fresh IL-2-containing medium. CD4+ T cells were isolated after around ten days of culture through negative selection using the EasySep CD4+ T cell isolation kit. Ficoll-Paque Plus gradient centrifugation was used to isolate PBMCs from whole blood, and the isolated PBMCs were then either used fresh or cryopreserved at -140C. Each culture condition was generally run in triplicate wells.

Of note for this clonotype: There is no known antigen for this receptor. The input lacks base qualities; no much larger clone sits a single base away.

Here is what the overall study found, with its caveats: In convalescent patients, a median roughly 88% of post-vaccine SARS-CoV-2-reactive clones were detected only after vaccination, suggesting vaccine-specific priming. Relatively few convalescent patients were included in the study, and early timepoints after natural infection were not analyzed. Although the median number of SARS-CoV-2-reactive clonotypes went up from fewer than 25 after infection to around 40 after vaccination, the increase was not significant. Of the vaccine-specific clones found in convalescent patients, nearly all (304 of 307) were mono-reactive for SARS-CoV-2 spike instead of being cross-reactive with common cold coronaviruses.

As encoded in the germline V gene, CDR1 is SGDLS while CDR2 is YYNGEE. A distance of 15 bases separates the germline ends of V and J, which lose 5 bases and 4 bases respectively. The CDR3, from cysteine to phenylalanine, totals 14 residues. The only DNA kept is the CDR3, 42 bases in frame from the first base. This TCR was sampled from a human donor who had recovered from COVID-19. The chain uses TRBV9 and TRBJ1-2; the D gene assignment is ambiguous. The specimen sequenced was CD4+ T cells from blood, cultured in vitro. The encoded CDR3 is CASSVQPGPYGYTF. The nucleotides read TGTGCCAGCAGTGTGCAGCCCGGTCCCTATGGCTACACCTTC.